These 32 T cell receptor beta chains were all obtained from the same sample, sequenced in a study of CD8 T cells in Susac syndrome. Reverse transcription of roughly 0.5 to 1 ug RNA was carried out with random hexamers. One entry per CDR3 protein results from TCRdb running MiXCR on the immunoSEQ multiplex PCR reads. The repertoire includes approximately 130,000 distinct CDR3 sequences, 91% of them detected once, and around 0.24% sits in the top ten. Source material: CD8+ T cells from PBMCs. All receptors derive from a human donor with multiple sclerosis.

A single count supports this clonotype. The chain is built from TRBV27 and TRBJ2-6; the D is unclear. From germline, CDR1 is MNHEY and CDR2 SMNVEV (reference sequence). V shed 2 bases and J shed 2 bases, with 10 bases lying between them. This CDR3 region has 16 residues. CDR3 sequence (DNA): TGTGCCAGCAGTTTAGTGGGAAGGACTGGGGCCAACGTCCTGACTTTC. It specifies CASSLVGRTGANVLTF.

The chain is built from TRBV6-2 or TRBV6-3 and TRBJ2-7; 14 positions agree with TRBD2. This CDR3 has 18 residues. Germline V gene data show CDR1 as MNHEY and CDR2 as SVGEGT. V was pared by 2 bases and J by 2 bases, with 8 bases of the junction left unmatched. CDR3 sequence: CASSYHPTSGRETYEQYF. CDR3 nucleotide sequence: TGTGCCAGCAGTTACCACCCGACTAGCGGGAGGGAAACCTACGAGCAGTACTTC.

The rearrangement links TRBV9 to TRBJ2-1; D unresolved. The CDR3 covers 12 residues. V was clipped by 2 bases and J by 7 bases, with 7 bases between them. CDR1 and CDR2 from the germline V gene are SGDLS and YYNGEE. The CDR3 protein is CASSVPSNEQFF. The CDR3 nucleotides read TGTGCCAGCAGCGTCCCTTCTAATGAGCAGTTCTTC.

For this clonotype: Compared with germline, one end of the junction differs, possibly owing to a read error. The V and J genes are TRBV27 and TRBJ2-5, with a possible D match to TRBD2 (6 bases). The V gene's germline CDR1 is MNHEY and CDR2 SMNVEV (reference sequence). The CDR3 contains 13 residues. The CDR3 spells CASSSSNGGDQDF. CDR3 DNA sequence: TGTGCCAGCAGTTCCTCGAACGGGGGAGATCAGGACTTC.

The chain couples TRBV7-9 to TRBJ2-2; D possibly matches TRBD1 or TRBD2 (6 bases each). Germline CDR1 is SEHNR and CDR2 is FQNEAQ (reference sequence). Between the trimmed V and J ends, which lost 6 bases and 3 bases, there was a span of 17 bases. The CDR3 is 16 residues long. The CDR3 region has the DNA TGTGCCAGCAGACCCCCCGAGGGGGGCGACACCGGGGAGCTGTTTTTT. Residues: CASRPPEGGDTGELFF.

The chain carries TRBV27 and TRBJ1-1, with 7 bases lining up with TRBD1. Germline V gene sequence: CDR1 MNHEY, CDR2 SMNVEV (reference sequence). Trimming cost V 6 bases and J 0 bases; bases outside gene matches: 10. The CDR3 runs 16 residues. CDR3 DNA: TGTGCCAGCAGAATAGCCCGAACAGGGGTGAACACTGAAGCTTTCTTT. Protein: CASRIARTGVNTEAFF.

V usage is TRBV29-1 and J usage is TRBJ2-3; D possibly matches TRBD1 or TRBD2 (5 bases each). The V and J ends lost 3 bases and 6 bases respectively, with 16 bases between them. The CDR3 sequence is 14 residues long. Germline V gene lookup returns CDR1 SQVTM and CDR2 ANQGSEA. The CDR3: CSVEGDGESDTQYF. The CDR3 DNA is TGCAGCGTTGAGGGGGACGGCGAGTCGGATACGCAGTATTTT.

The J gene is TRBJ2-3, the V gene TRBV9, with 9 bases identical to TRBD2. The germline V gene encodes CDR1 SGDLS and CDR2 YYNGEE. There are 15 residues in the CDR3. V shed 4 bases, J shed 1 base, and the junction held 4 bases outside the gene matches. Here the CDR3 reads CASSWTSDGTDTQYF. The CDR3 DNA is TGTGCCAGCAGCTGGACTAGCGACGGCACAGATACGCAGTATTTT.

This clonotype has just one count. The rearrangement joins TRBV10-3 to TRBJ1-2; D remains unclear. The CDR3 contains 13 residues. Germline V CDR1 and CDR2: ENHRY, SYGVKD. V was pared by 7 bases and J by 5 bases, with 14 bases between. CDR3 region: CAITGEGPYGYTF. Written as DNA, the CDR3 is TGTGCCATCACCGGGGAGGGTCCGTATGGCTACACCTTC.

This clonotype has more than one count but fewer than ten. The CDR3 DNA is TGTGCCAGCAAAGGGCTTAGCACAGATACGCAGTATTTT. This sequence encodes CASKGLSTDTQYF. This sequence joins TRBV12-3 or TRBV12-4 and TRBJ2-3, with D hard to call. V was shortened by 7 bases and J by 0 bases, with 8 bases between the two germline ends. This CDR3 region has 13 residues.

V is TRBV12-3 or TRBV12-4 and J is TRBJ1-5; D is unresolved. Trimming removed 6 bases at V and 0 bases at J, with 12 bases between. The CDR3 length is 15 residues. The CDR3 DNA reads TGTGCCAGCAGCTTCAATACAAATAGCAATCAGCCCCAGCATTTT. Amino acids: CASSFNTNSNQPQHF.

The CDR3 loop reads CASSLAGQGLQPQHF. The CDR3 nucleotides are TGTGCCAGCAGCTTAGCGGGACAAGGACTTCAGCCCCAGCATTTT. The chain carries TRBV7-9 and TRBJ1-5; the D gene is possibly TRBD1 (6 bases). The V and J ends lost 0 bases and 6 bases respectively, with 12 bases between them. Germline CDR1 reads SEHNR; CDR2 reads FQNEAQ (reference sequence). The CDR3 has 15 amino acids.

This chain connects TRBV7-8 to TRBJ2-3; 7 positions match TRBD2. V shed 3 bases and J 0 bases; nucleotides not matched to a gene: 6. The V gene's germline CDR1 is SGHVS and CDR2 FQNEAQ. The CDR3 spans 16 residues. CDR3 sequence: CASSFEVAGSTDTQYF. CDR3 DNA: TGTGCCAGCAGCTTCGAGGTAGCGGGTAGCACAGATACGCAGTATTTT.

The chain combines TRBV28 with TRBJ2-7; D possibly matches TRBD1 or TRBD2 (5 bases each). Per germline, CDR1 MDHEN and CDR2 SYDVKM. V lost 4 bases and J lost 4, with 14 bases in between. The CDR3 has 14 amino acids. This chain's CDR3 is CASSSRGPGYEQYF. The CDR3 nucleotides are TGTGCCAGCAGTTCCCGGGGCCCCGGGTACGAGCAGTACTTC. Full variable domain (rest looked up from reference TRBV28 and TRBJ2-7): DVKVTQSSRYLVKRTGEKVFLECVQDMDHENMFWYRQDPGLGLRLIYFSYDVKMKEKGDIPEGYSVSREKKERFSLILESASTNQTSMYLCASSSRGPGYEQYFGPGTRLTVT.

The chain carries TRBV3-1 and TRBJ2-7; the D call may be TRBD1 or TRBD2 (5 bases each). Germline CDR1 reads LGHDT; CDR2 reads YNNKEL (reference sequence). The V gene lost 6 bases and the J gene lost 7 bases, with 22 bases spanning the gap. This CDR3 comprises 15 residues. In DNA form, the CDR3 reads TGTGCCAGCAGTCCTGTAGGGACGGCCGTGTGGGAGCAGTACTTC. Encoded protein: CASSPVGTAVWEQYF.

V gene TRBV27 combines with J gene TRBJ1-4; D gene uncertain. With 8 bases removed from V and 9 bases from J, the gap between germline ends came to 10 bases. Germline CDR1 MNHEY, CDR2 SMNVEV (reference sequence). This CDR3 is 11 amino acids long. CDR3 residues: CASEEGKKLFF. In DNA, the CDR3 is TGTGCCAGCGAGGAAGGAAAAAAACTGTTTTTT.

The V and J genes are TRBV2 and TRBJ1-5, with D uncertain. The V and J ends lost 3 bases and 5 bases respectively, with 11 bases between them. This CDR3 has 14 residues. Germline V lookup: CDR1 SNHLY, CDR2 FYNNEI. The CDR3: CASSDHGEDQPQHF. The CDR3, as DNA: TGTGCCAGCAGTGACCATGGGGAGGATCAGCCCCAGCATTTT. Supplemented by reference TRBV2 and TRBJ1-5, the full variable domain reads EPEVTQTPSHQVTQMGQEVILRCVPISNHLYFYWYRQILGQKVEFLVSFYNNEISEKSEIFDDQFSVERPDGSNFTLKIRSTKLEDSAMYFCASSDHGEDQPQHFGDGTRLSIL.

The chain is built from TRBV30 and TRBJ1-1, with no clear D. The ends were cut back, 0 bases at V and 0 bases at J, with 11 bases in the middle. CDR1 and CDR2 from the germline V gene are GTSNPN and SVGIG (reference sequence). The CDR3 length is 15 residues. The CDR3 nucleotides are TGTGCCTGGAGTGTACTGAGCTCTATGAACACTGAAGCTTTCTTT. Protein sequence: CAWSVLSSMNTEAFF. Complete variable domain (other parts from reference TRBV30 and TRBJ1-1): SQTIHQWPATLVQPVGSPLSLECTVEGTSNPNLYWYRQAAGRGLQLLFYSVGIGQISSEVPQNLSASRPQDRQFILSSKKLLLSDSGFYLCAWSVLSSMNTEAFFGQGTRLTVV.

V and J are TRBV5-1 and TRBJ2-2, with 9 bases that match TRBD1. Losses at the gene ends were 5 bases for V and 4 bases for J; bases not matched to a gene: 9. CDR1 is SGHRS, CDR2 YFSETQ, per germline. The length of the CDR3 is 16 residues. In DNA form, the CDR3 reads TGCGCCAGCAGGGAAGCAGGACAGGGGTTCACCGGGGAGCTGTTTTTT. Translated: CASREAGQGFTGELFF. The whole variable domain, remainder taken from reference TRBV5-1 and TRBJ2-2, is KAGVTQTPRYLIKTRGQQVTLSCSPISGHRSVSWYQQTPGQGLQFLFEYFSETQRNKGNFPGRFSGRQFSNSRSEMNVSTLELGDSALYLCASREAGQGFTGELFFGEGSRLTVL.

The chain links TRBV11-1 to TRBJ2-1, with 7 bases matching TRBD2. The CDR3 sequence is 14 residues long. Trimming took 2 bases from V and 5 from J; bases not matched to a gene: 3. Looked up from germline, CDR1 is SGHAT and CDR2 is FQDESV (reference sequence). This chain's CDR3 is CASSLQRGNNEQFF. CDR3 in DNA: TGTGCCAGCAGCTTACAGCGGGGTAACAATGAGCAGTTCTTC.

The V call is TRBV4-1, the J call TRBJ2-5; possible D gene TRBD2, 5 bases. V gave up 2 bases and J gave up 5 bases, with 15 bases separating them. The CDR3 totals 15 residues. Germline CDR1 MGHRA, CDR2 YSYEKL. The CDR3 DNA sequence: TGCGCCAGCAGCCAACCCCGGTCGGGAAGGGAGACCCAGTACTTC. Protein product: CASSQPRSGRETQYF.

The CDR3 sequence is CASSLVSGRAQETQYF. In DNA form, the CDR3 reads TGTGCCAGCAGCTTGGTATCTGGGAGGGCGCAAGAGACCCAGTACTTC. The V gene is TRBV7-6, the J gene TRBJ2-5; 7 nucleotides align to TRBD2. V was clipped by 3 bases and J by 2 bases; unmatched bases: 9. The CDR3 loop spans 16 amino acids. Germline CDR1 reads SGHVS; CDR2 reads FNYEAQ.

This sequence joins TRBV10-3 and TRBJ1-2; 7 bases agree with TRBD1. CDR3 size: 11 residues. The germline V gene encodes CDR1 ENHRY and CDR2 SYGVKD. With V trimmed by 10 bases and J by 8 bases, 7 bases remained unmatched. CDR3 DNA: TGTGCCACCCAGGGGGGGAACGGCTACACCTTC. Amino acids: CATQGGNGYTF.

The V gene is TRBV3-1, the J gene TRBJ2-7; D could derive from TRBD1 or TRBD2 (6 bases each). Per the germline V gene, CDR1 is LGHDT and CDR2 is YNNKEL (reference sequence). Trimming removed 7 bases from V and 7 bases from J, with 14 bases in between. The CDR3 consists of 12 residues. For the CDR3, the DNA is TGTGCCAGCAAAGGGGGGTTTCGGGAGCAGTACTTC. Translation: CASKGGFREQYF.

The rearrangement links TRBV12-3 or TRBV12-4 to TRBJ2-2; D unclear. Trimming removed 3 bases at V and 4 bases at J, with 9 bases between. This CDR3 is 14 amino acids long. CDR3 region: CASSLGTPTGELFF. The CDR3 bases are TGTGCCAGCAGTTTGGGAACTCCCACCGGGGAGCTGTTTTTT.

In this sample, this clonotype turned up a few times. CDR3 loop: CASSSVAGQSYEQYF. The CDR3 DNA follows: TGTGCCAGCAGTTCGGTAGCGGGGCAGTCCTACGAGCAGTACTTC. The rearrangement links TRBV27 to TRBJ2-7; 8 nucleotides line up with TRBD2. This CDR3 has 15 amino acids. In germline, CDR1 is MNHEY, CDR2 SMNVEV (reference sequence). The ends lost 4 bases at V and 1 base at J; junction bases unmatched: 6.

The rearrangement joins TRBV7-2 to TRBJ2-5; 13 bases fit TRBD2. Germline V gene data show CDR1 as SGHTA and CDR2 as FQGNSA. This CDR3 region has 16 residues. V was pared by 5 bases and J by 5 bases, with 8 bases of the junction left unmatched. The CDR3 nucleotides read TGTGCCAGCAGCACACGGACTAGCGGGAGTTGGGAGACCCAGTACTTC. This gives the protein CASSTRTSGSWETQYF. Looking up the rest from reference TRBV7-2 and TRBJ2-5 gives the full variable domain: GAGVSQSPSNKVTEKGKDVELRCDPISGHTALYWYRQSLGQGLEFLIYFQGNSAPDKSGLPSDRFSAERTGGSVSTLTIQRTQQEDSAVYLCASSTRTSGSWETQYFGPGTRLLVL.

V usage is TRBV6-1 and J usage is TRBJ2-1; no clear D gene. CDR1 is MNHNS and CDR2 is SASEGT in the germline V gene. The CDR3 covers 13 residues. Trimming pared 7 bases from V and 5 bases from J, leaving 12 bases between. CDR3 amino acids: CASTVIGNNEQFF. The CDR3 coding sequence is TGTGCCAGCACCGTAATAGGAAACAATGAGCAGTTCTTC.

The chain links TRBV27 to TRBJ2-7, with D tentatively TRBD1 (5 bases). Germline V CDR1 and CDR2: MNHEY, SMNVEV (reference sequence). V was pared by 8 bases and J by 6 bases, with 20 bases between. The CDR3 extends over 14 amino acids. The CDR3 reads CASRPYQGLGEQYF. In DNA, the CDR3 is TGTGCCAGCCGCCCATATCAGGGCCTGGGCGAGCAGTACTTC.

The genes are TRBV12-3 or TRBV12-4 and TRBJ1-5; D call uncertain. The CDR3 runs 15 residues. Trimming shortened V by 4 bases and J by 2 bases, and 12 bases separated the two germline ends. In DNA, the CDR3 is TGTGCCAGCAGTTCCCCGGGGTTCGGCAATCAGCCCCAGCATTTT. It encodes CASSSPGFGNQPQHF.

This CDR3 reads CSGRDRGEGQENIQYF. DNA of the CDR3: TGCAGCGGCCGGGACAGGGGAGAGGGCCAAGAAAACATTCAGTACTTC. The V and J genes are TRBV29-1 and TRBJ2-4; the match to TRBD1 covers 10 bases. The germline gives CDR1 SQVTM, CDR2 ANQGSEA. V dropped 7 bases and J dropped 5; count of bases not matched to a gene: 14. CDR3 length: 16 residues.

V usage is TRBV5-6 and J usage is TRBJ1-1; no firm D call. Looked up from germline, CDR1 is SGHDT and CDR2 is YYEEEE. The CDR3 totals 14 residues. With 0 bases removed from V and 1 base from J, the gap between germline ends came to 7 bases. CDR3 in amino acids: CASSLDAKNTEAFF. The CDR3 coding sequence is TGTGCCAGCAGCTTGGATGCTAAGAACACTGAAGCTTTCTTT.